This is a list of T cell receptor beta chains from one sample in a study of beta chain features in type 1 diabetes. The protocol was immunoSEQ multiplex PCR, while the TCRdb copy is restricted to in-frame clones and leaves out a portion. The table records about 150,000 clones, approximately 8.1% of them present only once. The sequenced material came from central memory CD4+ T cells from blood. Receptors were obtained from a young man in good health. The CDR3 runs from the conserved cysteine through the conserved F or W. The D gene is left open where the match is weak. A clone size is listed for some rows: how often the clone was seen (once, few, many), or a class if it is expanded.

j_call,d_call,clone_size,v_call,cdr3_nt,cdr3_aa
TRBJ2-5,TRBD2,few,TRBV5-1,TGCGCCAGCAGCCCCCAACTAGCGGGAGAAGAGACCCAGTACTTC,CASSPQLAGEETQYF
TRBJ1-4,TRBD1,NA,TRBV7-9,TGTGCCAGCAGTTGGGGACAGGGGAATGAAAAACTGTTTTTT,CASSWGQGNEKLFF
TRBJ1-5,NA,many,TRBV28,TGTGCCAGCAGTCGCTCAGGGGTTGGCCAGCCCCAGCATTTT,CASSRSGVGQPQHF
TRBJ1-5,NA,NA,TRBV6-5,TGTGCCAGCAGCCAAAACAGGGACCAGCCCCAGCATTTT,CASSQNRDQPQHF
TRBJ2-5,NA,NA,TRBV6-5,TGTGCCAGCAGTTACTCGCCCGGGTTTAATCAAGAGACCCAGTACTTC,CASSYSPGFNQETQYF
TRBJ2-7,NA,few,TRBV28,TGTGCCAGCATTGACAGTTCGTTCTACGAGCAGTACTTC,CASIDSSFYEQYF
TRBJ2-7,TRBD1,NA,TRBV5-1,TGCGCCAGCAGCTCAACGGGACAGGGTTACGAGCAGTACTTC,CASSSTGQGYEQYF
TRBJ2-5,TRBD2,NA,TRBV2,TGTGCCAGCGGGCTAGCGGGACAGACCCAGTACTTC,CASGLAGQTQYF
TRBJ2-5,TRBD2,few,TRBV7-7,TGTGCTAGCAGCTTAGGGAGGGTCGGCGAGACCCAGTACTTC,CASSLGRVGETQYF
TRBJ2-7,TRBD2,few,TRBV7-2,TGTGCCAGCAGCTTTAGCGGGAGCTTAACCTACGAGCAGTACTTC,CASSFSGSLTYEQYF
TRBJ2-2,TRBD2,NA,TRBV4-2,TGTGCCAGCAGTCTCCGGACTAGCGGCACCTCGAACACCGGGGAGCTGTTTTTT,CASSLRTSGTSNTGELFF
TRBJ2-1,NA,few,TRBV29-1,TGCAGCGTCCCGGGTGTGTACAATGAGCAGTTCTTC,CSVPGVYNEQFF
TRBJ2-5,NA,NA,TRBV7-2,TGTGCCAGCAGCTTAGTGGGGGCGGGACTGCGGGGGGAGACCCAGTACTTC,CASSLVGAGLRGETQYF
TRBJ1-4,NA,few,TRBV28,TGTGCCAGCAGTTCACCACAGGGTGCAACTAATGAAAAACTGTTTTTT,CASSSPQGATNEKLFF
TRBJ1-1,NA,few,TRBV30,TGTGCCTGGAGGAGGTTGGTGAACACTGAAGCTTTCTTT,CAWRRLVNTEAFF
TRBJ2-1,TRBD2,NA,TRBV28,TGTGCCAGCAGTTTGGGCGGGAGCTCCTACAATGAGCAGTTCTTC,CASSLGGSSYNEQFF
TRBJ2-7,NA,few,TRBV6-5,TGTGCCAGCGGTGGGGACACCTACGAGCAGTACTTC,CASGGDTYEQYF
TRBJ2-5,NA,few,TRBV29-1,TGCAGCGCCGGTACAGGGATCAGGACCCAGTACTTC,CSAGTGIRTQYF
TRBJ1-2,TRBD1,few,TRBV19,TGTGCCAGTAGTCAACAGGGGGCAGGTGGCTACACCTTC,CASSQQGAGGYTF
TRBJ2-1,TRBD2,few,TRBV7-9,TGTGCCAGCAGCTTTGCGGTAGCGGGGGGCCGACATAAGTACAATGAGCAGTTCTTC,CASSFAVAGGRHKYNEQFF
TRBJ1-1,NA,few,TRBV5-1,TGCGCCAGCAGCTTGCACCCAAGGGGCACTGAAGCTTTCTTT,CASSLHPRGTEAFF
TRBJ2-5,NA,few,TRBV18,TGTGCCAGCTCACCATCCGGCCAAGAGACCCAGTACTTC,CASSPSGQETQYF
TRBJ1-5,NA,few,TRBV21-1,TGTGCCAGCAACGCCGCACAGGGTGGCGGTCAGCCCCAGCATTTT,CASNAAQGGGQPQHF
TRBJ1-2,TRBD1,NA,TRBV10-3,TGTGCCATCAGTCCACGGGACAGGGCTCTTGCGGGCTACACCTTC,CAISPRDRALAGYTF
TRBJ2-1,TRBD2,few,TRBV7-9,TGTGCCAGCAGCTCCCGGACTAGCGGGAGGGCCCTCGATGAGCAGTTCTTC,CASSSRTSGRALDEQFF
TRBJ2-2,NA,few,TRBV7-2,TGTGCCAGCAGTTTACAGGAAACCGGGGAGCTGTTTTTT,CASSLQETGELFF
TRBJ2-7,NA,few,TRBV10-3,TGTGCCATCAGTGCCCGCGGGGAGTACGAGCAGTACTTC,CAISARGEYEQYF
TRBJ1-4,TRBD1,NA,TRBV30,TGTGCCAGAACGACAGGGAGTAACGAAAAACTGTTTTTT,CARTTGSNEKLFF
TRBJ2-2,NA,few,TRBV5-1,TGCGCCAGCAGCTTGGGGGCATTTCAGGCTCGGGAGCTGTTTTTT,CASSLGAFQARELFF
TRBJ2-2,TRBD1,few,TRBV7-3,TGTGCCAGCAGCTTAGCAGGGGGCGGTTCGGGCACCGGGGAGCTGTTTTTT,CASSLAGGGSGTGELFF
TRBJ2-3,NA,few,TRBV19,TGTGCCACCCGGTCTCGCGGGGGCGATGGTACGCAGTATTTT,CATRSRGGDGTQYF
TRBJ1-2,TRBD1,few,TRBV29-1,TGCAGCGCAAGCCGGGACAGGTATGGCTACACCTTC,CSASRDRYGYTF
TRBJ2-7,TRBD2,few,TRBV7-9,TGTGCCAGCAGCTTACCGGGACTAGCCGCCGAGCAGTACTTC,CASSLPGLAAEQYF
TRBJ2-1,NA,NA,TRBV9,TGTGCCAGCAGCCCAGCAACTATTGACAATGAGCAGTTCTTC,CASSPATIDNEQFF
TRBJ1-1,NA,NA,TRBV7-2,TGTGCCAGCAGCCAGATCTCAACGAACACTGAAGCTTTCTTT,CASSQISTNTEAFF
TRBJ1-2,NA,NA,TRBV5-4,TGTGCCAGCAGCTTGGCCCAGGGCAGGGGTAGCTATGGCTACACCTTC,CASSLAQGRGSYGYTF
TRBJ2-2,NA,few,TRBV19,TGTGCCAGTAGTGTCAGGGCAAAGGGCGGGGAGCTGTTTTTT,CASSVRAKGGELFF
TRBJ1-2,TRBD1,few,TRBV6-5,TGTGCCAGCAGTTACTCCCGGACAGGGCTAAGGGATGGCTACACCTTC,CASSYSRTGLRDGYTF
TRBJ1-6,NA,NA,TRBV30,TGTGCCTGGAGTGTAAATAGGCAGGGTGGCTTATTTCTGGCGTATAATTCACCCCTCCACTTT,CAWSVNRQGGLFLAYNSPLHF
TRBJ1-2,TRBD1,few,TRBV19,TGTGCCAGTACCCCGTGGGACAGGGAGGACTATGGCTACACCTTC,CASTPWDREDYGYTF
TRBJ2-7,NA,NA,TRBV2,TGTGCCAGCAGTTACGCACAAAACGAGCAGTACTTC,CASSYAQNEQYF
TRBJ2-7,NA,many,TRBV28,TGTGCCAGCAGTCCCGGGTCCGGCTACGAGCAGTACTTC,CASSPGSGYEQYF
TRBJ1-2,NA,NA,TRBV30,TGTGCCTGCAGCGGGGGCAGCTCCTATGGCTACACCTTC,CACSGGSSYGYTF
TRBJ2-1,TRBD2,few,TRBV28,TGTGCCAGCAGCTGGACTAGCGGCAGCTCCTACAATGAGCAGTTCTTC,CASSWTSGSSYNEQFF
TRBJ1-1,NA,NA,TRBV5-6,TGTGCCAGCAGCTACGGGAGGACTGAAGCTTTCTTT,CASSYGRTEAFF
TRBJ2-5,NA,NA,TRBV15,TGTGCCACCCGAACTGCGCGAGAGACCCAGTACTTC,CATRTARETQYF
TRBJ2-7,NA,few,TRBV6-5,TGTGCCAGCAGTAACTCCGGGGTCCCTTCCTACGAGCAGTACTTC,CASSNSGVPSYEQYF
TRBJ2-3,NA,few,TRBV7-8,TGTGCCAGCAGCCCAGGGAGGGGGGGCACAGATACGCAGTATTTT,CASSPGRGGTDTQYF
TRBJ1-1,NA,NA,TRBV9,TGTGCCAGCAGCGCAGACCAAGGGGATGAAGCTTTCTTT,CASSADQGDEAFF
TRBJ2-3,TRBD1,NA,TRBV11-2,TGTGCCAGCAGCCCGGCGCGGGACAGGAGGATAGATACGCAGTATTTT,CASSPARDRRIDTQYF
TRBJ2-7,TRBD1,few,TRBV5-1,TGCGCCAGCAGCACCGGGACAGGGACCGAGCAGTACTTC,CASSTGTGTEQYF
TRBJ2-4,NA,NA,TRBV27,TGTGCCAGCAGTTCACAGGACAGATACCTAGCCAAAAACATTCAGTACTTC,CASSSQDRYLAKNIQYF